This T cell receptor beta chain was captured in a study (dated by TCRdb to 2013 to 2016). Turning to the overall study: The study examined whether tumor-infiltrating Tregs in breast cancer are drawn from blood Tregs or arise in situ by conversion from other CD4+ T cell subsets. Summary of the overall study and its limitations: Validation in the larger cohort was restricted to a single TCR beta V-J rearrangement rather than whole repertoires. The TCR alpha and beta sequences of tumor-infiltrating Tregs showed the greatest overlap with tumor naive CD4+ T cells, followed by blood naive CD4+ T cells. The TCR gene usage of tumor memory CD4+ T cells clustered together with blood and lymph node memory CD4+ cells and with lymph node naive CD4+ cells.

With respect to this clonotype: Its specific antigen is unknown. At one boundary the junction diverges from the germline segment, which might be a read error.

The CDR3 holds 13 amino acids from the cysteine to the phenylalanine. CDR3 DNA is the only sequence kept; it has 39 bases, read in frame from the first base. CD4+CD45RO+CD25- cells were isolated as memory CD4+ T cells. Tregs, naive and memory CD4+ T cells from tumor, blood and ipsilateral draining lymph nodes of a few breast cancer patients underwent full-length TCR alpha and beta sequencing. Tumor tissue and lymph nodes obtained by ipsilateral axillary dissection were perfused with PBS, cut into small pieces and digested using collagenase I and hyaluronidase. FACS confirmed that the sorted cell populations were more than 90% pure. Full-length TCR variable regions were amplified by 5' RACE PCR using constant-region reverse primers, and then by semi-nested PCR using Nested Universal Primer A. Using the ReliaPrep RNA Cell Miniprep System, total RNA was extracted, and the SMARTer RACE 5'/3' Kit was then used to reverse transcribe the RNA into 5'RACE-ready cDNA. An Illumina MiSeq was used to sequence the full-length TCR alpha and beta libraries, which had been barcoded with multiplex adaptors. Turning to the authors' computational methods: Sequencing data were pooled across the five patients for each of nine subset-tissue groups and compared by unsupervised clustering of TCR gene usage. The Morisita-Horn index was used to calculate repertoire similarity, with shared sequences weighted by how much each contributed to each repertoire. TCRdb handled the public reads itself, with Q25 trimming in fastp and clone calling in MiXCR, and kept productive beta chains. Records with the same CDR3 protein are collapsed into one entry carrying the most frequent genes and DNA. V and J calls and clone size were set by TCRdb, not the authors. For this sample the table gives thousands of distinct CDR3 sequences, of which 60% were detected only once. The ten most abundant clones make up roughly 5.7% of the sample.

The sequenced sample was tumor-infiltrating memory CD4+ T cells sorted from the breast tumor. This sample's cell subset or site label indicates: memory CD4+ T cells, CD4+CD45RO+CD25-. The chain is assembled from TRBV12-3 or TRBV12-4 and TRBJ1-1, with TRBD1 as a weak D call on 5 bases. The receptor's source is a female donor with breast cancer. DNA sequence: TGTGCCAGCAAAAAGGGATCGGACACTGAAGCTCTCTTT. Its amino acids are CASKKGSDTEALF.